This T cell receptor beta chain was sequenced in a study of cytomegalovirus exposure and HLA in healthy donors. About this clone itself: As yet, its antigen is unknown.

Broader study findings: Sequencing depth roughly uniform across donors was assumed in presence/absence analyses.

CDR3 length equals 13 residues. CDR1 is MNHNS and CDR2 is SASEGT in the germline V gene. With 3 bases clipped from V and 8 bases from J, the junction kept 3 bases outside the gene matches. 13 Jbeta primers and 60 Vbeta primers were used for the PCR. The authors' processing: In a later analysis, of tens of millions of unique beta chains, around 11 million appeared in at least two donors. The assay was immunoSEQ multiplex PCR, and TCRdb's table has in-frame clones only and misses some. From that table come the V and J calls and clone size; the DNA was used to work out D and trimming. The data show roughly 140,000 clones, roughly 83% seen once.

This sequence was found in a man between 40 and 49 years old in good health and CMV-seropositive. The sample consisted of PBMCs. The rearrangement links TRBV6-1 to TRBJ1-2; 10 bases match TRBD1. The CDR3 DNA sequence: TGTGCCAGCAGTGACCGGGACAGGGGCGGCTACACCTTC. This gives the protein CASSDRDRGGYTF.